The next 17 T cell receptor beta chains were all read from a single sample in a study of cytomegalovirus exposure and HLA in healthy donors. This PCR relied on a set of 60 Vbeta primers and 13 Jbeta primers. The data were produced by immunoSEQ multiplex PCR, yet TCRdb's version contains in-frame clones alone and is incomplete. Here the sample spans around 130,000 clones, 65% to 75% being singletons. The sequencing input was PBMCs. The receptors shown here come from a man aged 35-49 years in good health and CMV-seropositive.

This clone occurred a few times. The gene calls are TRBV6-5 and TRBJ1-2; TRBD1 agrees at 7 bases. CDR1 is MNHEY, CDR2 SVGAGI, per germline. V lost 5 bases and J lost 7; bases outside the gene matches: 7. The CDR3 is made up of 13 amino acids. This CDR3 reads CASSKGQSGGYTF. CDR3 in DNA: TGTGCCAGCAGTAAGGGACAGTCGGGTGGCTACACCTTC.

This clone was seen only a few times. The chain recombines TRBV28 with TRBJ1-5; 9 bases are shared with TRBD1. J gave up 5 bases and V 4 bases, and 12 bases lay outside the gene matches. This CDR3 is built from 17 residues. Germline loops: CDR1 MDHEN, CDR2 SYDVKM. DNA for the CDR3: TGTGCCAGCAGTTCTCAAGGACAGGGGTTTTTGGATCAGCCCCAGCATTTT. Translating it yields CASSSQGQGFLDQPQHF. Full variable domain (missing parts from reference TRBV28 and TRBJ1-5): DVKVTQSSRYLVKRTGEKVFLECVQDMDHENMFWYRQDPGLGLRLIYFSYDVKMKEKGDIPEGYSVSREKKERFSLILESASTNQTSMYLCASSSQGQGFLDQPQHFGDGTRLSIL.

This sequence joins TRBV5-1 and TRBJ2-6; 8 bases fit TRBD1. V was pared by 0 bases and J by 4 bases, with 12 bases of the junction left unmatched. CDR3 size: 19 residues. CDR1 is SGHRS, CDR2 YFSETQ, per germline. CDR3 nucleotides: TGCGCCAGCAGCTTGGGTCCCCAACAGACAGGGGCCGGGGCCAACGTCCTGACTTTC. It codes for CASSLGPQQTGAGANVLTF.

The V gene is TRBV27, the J gene TRBJ2-7; 11 bases fit TRBD1. Germline-derived CDR1 and CDR2 are MNHEY and SMNVEV (reference sequence). J was trimmed by 6 bases and V by 2 bases; bases with no gene match: 9. The CDR3 consists of 16 residues. CDR3 amino acids: CASSLSGQGASREQYF. The DNA for the CDR3 is TGTGCCAGCAGTTTAAGTGGACAGGGGGCGAGTCGCGAGCAGTACTTC.

This clone was seen a few times. V gene TRBV6-5 combines with J gene TRBJ2-2; 12 nucleotides align to TRBD2. Germline CDR1 reads MNHEY; CDR2 reads SVGAGI. There are 16 residues in the CDR3. With 4 bases clipped from V and 7 bases from J, the junction kept 7 bases outside the gene matches. The CDR3 sequence is CASSLLAGGRGGELFF. CDR3 DNA sequence: TGTGCCAGCAGTTTACTAGCGGGGGGCCGGGGCGGGGAGCTGTTTTTT.

CDR3 bases: TGTGCCAGCAGCTTTGGGGACAGGGAGATTATGGATATTCGCTACGAGCAGTACTTC. Encoded protein: CASSFGDREIMDIRYEQYF. The J gene is TRBJ2-7, the V gene TRBV11-3, with TRBD1 identical over 9 bases. The CDR3 length is 19 residues. Trimming removed 3 bases from V and 3 bases from J; junction bases left unmatched: 18. Germline CDR1 reads SGHNT; CDR2 reads YENEEA.

This clone has more than one count but fewer than ten. Other DNA sequences in this specimen translate into the identical CDR3. The rearrangement joins TRBV9 to TRBJ2-1, with D possibly TRBD2 on 6 matching bases. Germline V CDR1 and CDR2: SGDLS, YYNGEE. The CDR3 length is 15 residues. The V gene lost 0 bases and the J gene lost 4 bases, with 11 bases spanning the gap. The DNA for the CDR3 is TGTGCCAGCAGCGTAGGGTCGGGAGCGTACAATGAGCAGTTCTTC. Translating gives CASSVGSGAYNEQFF. The variable domain in full, with the rest retrieved from reference TRBV9 and TRBJ2-1, is DSGVTQTPKHLITATGQRVTLRCSPRSGDLSVYWYQQSLDQGLQFLIQYYNGEERAKGNILERFSAQQFPDLHSELNLSSLELGDSALYFCASSVGSGAYNEQFFGPGTRLTVL.

A few counts support this clone. This chain uses TRBV28 with TRBJ1-5, with 8 bases that match TRBD1. V shed 7 bases and J 3 bases; nucleotides not matched to a gene: 14. The CDR3 covers 17 residues. CDR1 is MDHEN and CDR2 is SYDVKM in the germline V gene. CDR3 sequence: CASIYQGAGGNNQPQHF. In DNA, the CDR3 is TGTGCCAGCATCTACCAGGGGGCAGGGGGCAACAATCAGCCCCAGCATTTT.

The J gene is TRBJ2-7, the V gene TRBV7-2; 8 bases are a match to TRBD2. The germline V gene has CDR1 SGHTA and CDR2 FQGNSA. The CDR3 loop spans 12 amino acids. V lost 6 bases to trimming and J lost 9 bases; unmatched junction nucleotides: 7. CDR3 sequence: CASSSPGTRQYF. CDR3 bases: TGTGCCAGCAGTTCCCCGGGGACTAGGCAGTACTTC.

The V gene is TRBV27, the J gene TRBJ1-3; 7 bases are a match to TRBD1. The CDR3 sequence is 13 residues long. With 6 bases clipped from V and 4 bases from J, the junction kept 3 bases outside the gene matches. Germline values: CDR1 MNHEY, CDR2 SMNVEV (reference sequence). Written as DNA, the CDR3 is TGTGCCAGCAGAGGGACAGTCGGAAACACCATATATTTT. This sequence encodes CASRGTVGNTIYF.

The V gene is TRBV6-5, the J gene TRBJ2-5; 12 bases are shared with TRBD2. In germline, CDR1 is MNHEY, CDR2 SVGAGI. After removal of 6 bases from V and 5 bases from J, the junction contained 7 bases not matched to a gene. The CDR3 is 15 amino acids. CDR3 DNA sequence: TGTGCCAGCAGCCCTAGCGGGGGGGCAAGGGAGACCCAGTACTTC. Translated, it gives CASSPSGGARETQYF.

The J gene is TRBJ2-3, the V gene TRBV10-1; TRBD2 agrees at 7 bases. The CDR3 runs to 14 residues. V trimming: 3 bases; J trimming: 2 bases; junction bases outside the gene matches: 2. Germline V gene lookup returns CDR1 WNHNN and CDR2 SYGVQD (reference sequence). The CDR3 sequence: CASSEAGPTDTQYF. The CDR3 nucleotides are TGCGCCAGCAGTGAAGCGGGACCCACAGATACGCAGTATTTT.

The chain is built from TRBV19 and TRBJ2-1, with 8 nucleotides matching TRBD2. The V gene's germline CDR1 is LNHDA and CDR2 SQIVND (reference sequence). This CDR3 region has 16 residues. With 1 base clipped from V and 7 bases from J, the junction kept 9 bases outside the gene matches. Here the CDR3 reads CASSIAGGLKGNEQFF. CDR3 in DNA: TGTGCCAGTAGTATAGCGGGGGGGCTCAAAGGGAATGAGCAGTTCTTC.

The V and J genes are TRBV7-9 and TRBJ1-1; TRBD1 matches at 9 bases. This CDR3 comprises 15 residues. Trimming took 5 bases from V and 3 from J; bases not matched to a gene: 7. The germline V gene has CDR1 SEHNR and CDR2 FQNEAQ (reference sequence). The CDR3 nucleotides read TGTGCCAGCAGCCTACACACAGGGGGCCACACTGAAGCTTTCTTT. Protein sequence: CASSLHTGGHTEAFF. The whole variable domain, remainder taken from reference TRBV7-9 and TRBJ1-1, is DTGVSQNPRHKITKRGQNVTFRCDPISEHNRLYWYRQTLGQGPEFLTYFQNEAQLEKSRLLSDRFSAERPKGSFSTLEIQRTEQGDSAMYLCASSLHTGGHTEAFFGQGTRLTVV.

The chain carries TRBV28 and TRBJ2-7; 11 nucleotides match TRBD1. The CDR3 spans 16 residues. V gave up 1 base and J gave up 4 bases; unmatched junction bases: 6. Germline V lookup: CDR1 MDHEN, CDR2 SYDVKM. The CDR3 sequence: CASSLSPGQGVYEQYF. CDR3 coding DNA: TGTGCCAGCAGTTTATCTCCGGGACAGGGGGTATACGAGCAGTACTTC.

The rearrangement uses TRBV18 and TRBJ1-2, with 8 bases that match TRBD1. Germline assignment: CDR1 KGHSH and CDR2 LQKENI. The CDR3 length is 14 residues. V dropped 3 bases and J dropped 8; count of bases not matched to a gene: 8. CDR3 DNA sequence: TGTGCCAGCTCACCGAATGGACAGGGCACAGGCTACACCTTC. Translated: CASSPNGQGTGYTF. The variable domain in full, completed from reference TRBV18 and TRBJ1-2, reads NAGVMQNPRHLVRRRGQEARLRCSPMKGHSHVYWYRQLPEEGLKFMVYLQKENIIDESGMPKERFSAEFPKEGPSILRIQQVVRGDSAAYFCASSPNGQGTGYTFGSGTRLTVV.

This clone has more than one count but fewer than ten. The J gene is TRBJ1-3, the V gene TRBV15; 12 bases line up with TRBD1. This CDR3 comprises 16 residues. V dropped 3 bases and J dropped 4; count of bases not matched to a gene: 4. From germline, CDR1 is LNHNV and CDR2 YYDKDF (reference sequence). Written as DNA, the CDR3 is TGTGCCACCAGCAGGAGGGACAGGGGGCCCGGAAACACCATATATTTT. Amino acid sequence: CATSRRDRGPGNTIYF.